This TCR beta chain was captured by sequencing in a study of Graves' ophthalmopathy and Graves' hyperthyroidism. Study in general: Researchers obtained peripheral blood at initial diagnosis, before any treatment had begun. Whole-study findings and limits: A classifier, a 13-signature model, separated ophthalmopathy from stable hyperthyroidism with more than 85% sensitivity and about 81% specificity. Most expanded clonotypes from thyroid (those above 0.001 frequency) were also found in blood.

This clonotype was detected many times. Its antigen is undetermined. V dropped 2 bases and J dropped 4; count of bases not matched to a gene: 11. The CDR3 extends over 17 amino acids. Germline assignment: CDR1 MNHEY and CDR2 SVGEGT. The study amplified TCR beta CDR3 regions using RNA transcripts. First-round RT-PCR employed HTBI primers, with a second-round multiplex PCR after it. TCRdb re-analysed the multiplex PCR reads in MiXCR, keeping a single row per CDR3 protein. The sample records 300,000 or so distinct CDR3 sequences, 17% being singletons. The TCR comes from an adult man with Graves' ophthalmopathy. The chain combines TRBV6-2 or TRBV6-3 with TRBJ2-3; TRBD1 aligns across 8 bases. Sequencing was done on a sample of peripheral blood. The CDR3 spells CASSYIVAQGVADTQYF. The CDR3 bases are TGTGCCAGCAGTTACATCGTGGCACAGGGGGTCGCAGATACGCAGTATTTT.